This passage covers 11 T cell receptor beta chains from one sample sequenced in a study of cytomegalovirus exposure and HLA in healthy donors. PCR involved 60 Vbeta and 13 Jbeta primers. TCRdb's copy holds only in-frame clones and misses some; the assay was immunoSEQ multiplex PCR. Altogether about 130,000 clones are present, approximately 78% being singletons, with the ten largest covering less than 4.5%. Sequenced input: PBMCs. These TCRs come from a man in his forties in good health and CMV-seronegative.

The V gene is TRBV6-5, the J gene TRBJ2-1; 9 bases align to TRBD2. This CDR3 contains 14 residues. The germline CDR1 and CDR2 sequences are MNHEY and SVGAGI. The V gene end was trimmed by 9 bases and the J gene end by 6 bases; junction bases not matched to a gene: 9. The CDR3 bases are TGTGCCAGTACCGGGACTAGCCTTTCCAATGAGCAGTTCTTC. It encodes CASTGTSLSNEQFF.

The rearrangement links TRBV2 to TRBJ1-6, with 7 bases identical to TRBD1. The CDR3 has 14 amino acids. CDR1 is SNHLY, CDR2 FYNNEI, per germline. J lost 6 bases, V lost 6 bases, and 5 bases had no gene match. This CDR3 is CASRTGTVNSPLHF. Written as DNA, the CDR3 is TGTGCCAGCAGAACAGGGACAGTTAATTCACCCCTCCACTTT.

The CDR3 DNA sequence: TGTGCCAGCAGCTTGACTAGCGCTCCAGATACGCAGTATTTT. Its translation: CASSLTSAPDTQYF. This sequence joins TRBV7-3 and TRBJ2-3; 8 positions agree with TRBD2. The CDR3 length is 14 residues. Trimming cost V 3 bases and J 4 bases; bases outside gene matches: 3. Germline CDR1 reads SGHTA; CDR2 reads FQGTGA.

The J gene is TRBJ1-2, the V gene TRBV11-2; TRBD1 might be the D (6 bases). Between the trimmed V and J ends, which lost 6 bases and 3 bases, there was a span of 17 bases. The CDR3 is made up of 15 amino acids. In germline, CDR1 is SGHAT, CDR2 FQNNGV. DNA for the CDR3: TGTGCCAGCAGTCCCGGGGGGGGGCTCGACTATGGCTACACCTTC. Encoded protein: CASSPGGGLDYGYTF.

V gene TRBV30 combines with J gene TRBJ2-7; 16 bases line up with TRBD2. The CDR3 consists of 16 residues. The germline V gene encodes CDR1 GTSNPN and CDR2 SVGIG (reference sequence). Unmatched junction bases numbered 4, after V lost 5 bases and J lost 0 bases. DNA for the CDR3: TGTGCCTGGTCGGGACTAGCGGGGGGGACCTCCTACGAGCAGTACTTC. Its translation: CAWSGLAGGTSYEQYF.

The rearrangement links TRBV6-6 to TRBJ2-5; 13 bases align to TRBD2. Trimming at V came to 2 bases and at J to 2 bases, leaving 2 bases not matched to a gene. Per the germline V gene, CDR1 is MNHNY and CDR2 is SVGAGI (reference sequence). This CDR3 contains 16 residues. The CDR3 is CASSYLLAGGQETQYF. CDR3 DNA sequence: TGTGCCAGCAGTTACCTACTAGCGGGGGGGCAAGAGACCCAGTACTTC.

There are a few counts of this clone. The chain has TRBV7-9 and TRBJ2-5, with a tentative D call TRBD1 (6 bases). The CDR3 is made up of 13 amino acids. V was trimmed by 1 base and J by 5 bases, leaving 8 bases between them. CDR1 and CDR2 from the germline V gene are SEHNR and FQNEAQ (reference sequence). CDR3 coding DNA: TGTGCCAGCAGCTTAGTGGGGGCCGAGACCCAGTACTTC. This codes for CASSLVGAETQYF.

This clone was seen once. The chain has TRBV6-4 and TRBJ1-2; no clear D. CDR3 length equals 13 residues. Germline CDR1 MRHNA, CDR2 SNTAGT. Deletions cut 5 bases from V and 7 bases from J, with 14 bases between. Written as DNA, the CDR3 is TGTGCCAGCAGTTCCGGTCCTTTTGGTGGCTACACCTTC. Its protein product is CASSSGPFGGYTF.

The sample holds a few counts of this clone. V and J are TRBV7-3 and TRBJ1-1, with a weak D call TRBD1 (5 bases). V lost 2 bases, J lost 1 base, and 14 bases lay in between. This CDR3 is 16 amino acids long. Germline CDR1 SGHTA, CDR2 FQGTGA. The chain's CDR3 is CASSLRSPGQNTEAFF. The DNA of the CDR3 is TGTGCCAGCAGCTTACGTTCCCCCGGACAGAACACTGAAGCTTTCTTT.

The chain employs TRBV5-6 and TRBJ1-4; 12 bases match TRBD1. J lost 8 bases, V lost 4 bases, and 3 bases had no gene match. CDR3 length equals 14 residues. The germline V gene encodes CDR1 SGHDT and CDR2 YYEEEE. The chain's CDR3 is CASSPGTGGEKLFF. In nucleotides, the CDR3 is TGTGCCAGCAGCCCCGGGACAGGGGGCGAAAAACTGTTTTTT. The complete variable domain, with remaining parts taken from reference TRBV5-6 and TRBJ1-4, reads DAGVTQSPTHLIKTRGQQVTLRCSPKSGHDTVSWYQQALGQGPQFIFQYYEEEERQRGNFPDRFSGHQFPNYSSELNVNALLLGDSALYLCASSPGTGGEKLFFGSGTQLSVL.

Regarding this clone: The junction departs from the called germline gene at one end, perhaps through a read error. This sample includes further DNA sequences coding for the same CDR3. V is TRBV11-2 and J is TRBJ1-5; 8 bases align to TRBD1. The CDR3 consists of 15 residues. Germline V gives CDR1 SGHAT, CDR2 FQNNGV. The chain's CDR3 is CASSYGQGEYQPQHF. In nucleotides, the CDR3 is TGTGCCAGCAGCTACGGACAGGGCGAATATCAGCCCCAGCACTTT.